This T cell receptor (beta chain) was sequenced for a study of memory CD4+ T cells and cytomegalovirus serostatus. Single viable CD3+CD4+CD8-CD45RO+ cells were sorted as the memory CD4+ T cells. The CDR3 totals 14 residues. Germline lookup yields CDR1 SGHRS and CDR2 YFSETQ. V lost 4 bases, J lost 3 bases, and 6 bases stayed unmatched. Regarding this clone: Antigen: not known.

Findings of the study overall: Each of approximately 69 CMV-associated TCRbeta sequences occurred in one to five individuals.

Using immunoSEQ multiplex PCR, the repertoire was profiled, and TCRdb retains in-frame clones only, with some absent. The table lists 35,000 to 55,000 clones, 76% of them singletons. The rearrangement joins TRBV5-1 to TRBJ2-5, with TRBD1 matching 7 bases. The sequence was obtained from an adult in good health and CMV-seronegative. Sample: memory CD4+ T cells from blood. CDR3 protein: CASSLRDRKETQYF. The CDR3 DNA follows: TGCGCCAGCAGCCTCCGGGACAGAAAAGAGACCCAGTACTTC. The whole variable domain, remainder taken from reference TRBV5-1 and TRBJ2-5, is KAGVTQTPRYLIKTRGQQVTLSCSPISGHRSVSWYQQTPGQGLQFLFEYFSETQRNKGNFPGRFSGRQFSNSRSEMNVSTLELGDSALYLCASSLRDRKETQYFGPGTRLLVL.